These T cell receptor beta chains were read from a single sample in a study of beta chain features in type 1 diabetes. TCRdb's copy holds only in-frame clones and misses some; the assay was immunoSEQ multiplex PCR. The sample has approximately 280,000 clones; around 16% are singletons. The source material was naive CD4+ T cells from blood. Receptors originate from a man between 18 and 35 years old with type 1 diabetes. The CDR3 runs from the conserved cysteine through the conserved F or W. The D gene is left open where the match is weak. Clone size appears in some rows only: once, few, many, or a class for an expanded clone.

J	length	size	V	D	DNA	CDR3
TRBJ2-5	15	-	TRBV4-2	TRBD1	TGTGCCAGCAGCCAAATACAGGGGGCTGGGGAGACCCAGTACTTC	CASSQIQGAGETQYF
TRBJ1-5	18	once	TRBV7-9	TRBD1	TGTGCCAGCAGCTCCCAAGGACAGGGGAGAGGGAGCAATCAGCCCCAGCATTTT	CASSSQGQGRGSNQPQHF
TRBJ1-2	14	-	TRBV4-1	-	TGCGCCAGCAGCCAAGAGGCGAGGGACTATGGCTACACCTTC	CASSQEARDYGYTF
TRBJ1-2	14	-	TRBV7-2	TRBD1	TGTGCCAGCAGCTTGACAGGGGGAGACTATGGCTACACCTTC	CASSLTGGDYGYTF
TRBJ2-3	19	-	TRBV5-1	TRBD2	TGCGCCAGCAGCGTACCCGGGACTAGCCTATACCGGTTCACAGATACGCAGTATTTT	CASSVPGTSLYRFTDTQYF
TRBJ1-1	13	few	TRBV9	-	TGTGCCAGCAGCGGAGACAGTTACACTGAAGCTTTCTTT	CASSGDSYTEAFF
TRBJ2-7	15	few	TRBV5-4	TRBD2	TGTGCCAGCAGTCCTACCGGGACTAGCTTCTACGAGCAGTACTTC	CASSPTGTSFYEQYF
TRBJ2-7	16	few	TRBV7-2	-	TGTGCCAGCAGCTTAGAAGATGGCGGGGACTCCTACGAGCAGTACTTC	CASSLEDGGDSYEQYF
TRBJ2-3	17	-	TRBV9	-	TGTGCCAGCAGCGCAAGAAGGGGGGGAAGAAGCACAGATACGCAGTATTTT	CASSARRGGRSTDTQYF
TRBJ2-1	15	few	TRBV6-6	TRBD2	TGTGCCAGCAGGAGACTAGCGGGGGGATTTAATGAGCAGTTCTTC	CASRRLAGGFNEQFF
TRBJ2-3	12	-	TRBV27	-	TGTGCCAGCAGTTCCCACACAGATACGCAGTATTTT	CASSSHTDTQYF
TRBJ2-1	17	-	TRBV7-9	TRBD1	TGTGCCAGCAGCCTGCGTGAGGGGGCCGGGTCCTACAATGAGCAGTTCTTC	CASSLREGAGSYNEQFF
TRBJ2-6	16	-	TRBV4-1	-	TGCGCCAGCAGCGACCTGGGGCGCTCTGGGGCCAACGTCCTGACTTTC	CASSDLGRSGANVLTF
TRBJ1-2	18	-	TRBV4-3	-	TGCGCCAGCAGCCAAGCCCCCTCGTGGACAGCCCCTAACTATGGCTACACCTTC	CASSQAPSWTAPNYGYTF
TRBJ2-7	13	few	TRBV19	TRBD1	TGTGCCAGTAGATCGACAGGGGACTACGAGCAGTACTTC	CASRSTGDYEQYF
TRBJ2-3	17	few	TRBV5-1	TRBD2	TGCGCCAGCAGCTTGGAGATGACTAGCGGGAGCACAGATACGCAGTATTTT	CASSLEMTSGSTDTQYF
TRBJ1-2	19	-	TRBV9	TRBD1	TGTGCCAGCACTAGCTCCCCGGGACAGGGGAAACCTCGACTCTATGGCTACACCTTC	CASTSSPGQGKPRLYGYTF
TRBJ2-5	16	-	TRBV28	TRBD1	TGTGCCAGCAACAAACAGGGGCGAGGCTTGGAAGAGACCCAGTACTTC	CASNKQGRGLEETQYF
TRBJ2-7	11	few	TRBV20-1	TRBD1	TGCAGTGCTAGAGCCCGGGACAGGGTACACTTC	CSARARDRVHF
TRBJ2-1	16	few	TRBV5-1	TRBD1	TGCGCCAGCAGCTACCCCGGGACAGGGACCTACAATGAGCAGTTCTTC	CASSYPGTGTYNEQFF
TRBJ2-2	11	few	TRBV14	-	TGTGCCAGCAGGTCGGCCGGGGAGCTGTTTTTT	CASRSAGELFF
TRBJ1-2	14	few	TRBV9	-	TGTGCCAGCAGCGTTCTGGACGCGAGGGATGGCTACACCTTC	CASSVLDARDGYTF
TRBJ1-5	13	few	TRBV7-2	-	TGTGCCAGCAGCTTAGCAGGGGATCAGCCCCAGCATTTT	CASSLAGDQPQHF
TRBJ2-5	16	-	TRBV5-1	TRBD1	TGCGCCAGCAGCCGTTCTAGGGGACAGGGGGCGAAGACCCAGTACTTC	CASSRSRGQGAKTQYF
TRBJ2-5	14	-	TRBV5-1	TRBD2	TGCGCCAGCAGCAGCTCTAGCGGTGAAGAGACCCAGTACTTC	CASSSSSGEETQYF
TRBJ1-1	17	-	TRBV15	TRBD1	TGTGCCACCAGCAGCGAATCTATCGGGACAGGCATTGCTGAAGCTTTCTTT	CATSSESIGTGIAEAFF
TRBJ2-5	18	-	TRBV9	TRBD1	TGTGCCAGCAGCGTAGGGGCCGGACAGGGGGTCGTTCAAGAGACCCAGTACTTC	CASSVGAGQGVVQETQYF
TRBJ2-7	12	few	TRBV4-2	-	TGTGCCAGCAGCCAAGATTATAACGAGCAGTACTTC	CASSQDYNEQYF
TRBJ2-1	15	few	TRBV7-9	TRBD2	TGTGCCAGCAGCCCCGGGGGGGCCTTCTACAATGAGCAGTTCTTC	CASSPGGAFYNEQFF
TRBJ2-1	15	-	TRBV9	TRBD1	TGTGCCAGCAGCGTGGGACAGGGAGGCGTGAGTGAGCAGTTCTTC	CASSVGQGGVSEQFF
TRBJ2-7	14	few	TRBV9	-	TGTGCCAGCAGCGCCGTATTAGACTCCTACGAGCAGTACTTC	CASSAVLDSYEQYF
TRBJ2-6	16	few	TRBV7-9	-	TGTGCCAGCAGCCGCCAAAGAGGGACTGGGGCCAACGTCCTGACTTTC	CASSRQRGTGANVLTF
TRBJ2-7	15	few	TRBV5-1	TRBD2	TGCGCCAGCAGCAGAAGACTAGCGGGAGTCTACGAGCAGTACTTC	CASSRRLAGVYEQYF
TRBJ2-7	17	-	TRBV15	-	TGTGCCACCAGCAGAGAACGGACAAAAACTGTGGGCTACGAGCAGTACTTC	CATSRERTKTVGYEQYF
TRBJ2-7	11	-	TRBV7-2	-	TGTGCCAGCAGGTGGGAGTACGAGCAGTACTTC	CASRWEYEQYF
TRBJ2-7	12	few	TRBV28	-	TGTGCCAGCAGTTTGGCCCACTACGAGCAGTACTTC	CASSLAHYEQYF
TRBJ2-3	14	-	TRBV30	-	TGTGCCTGGAGTGTCGGAGGGTCCGCAGATACGCAGTATTTT	CAWSVGGSADTQYF
TRBJ1-1	13	few	TRBV9	-	TGTGCCAGCAGCGTAATCCTAAACACTGAAGCTTTCTTT	CASSVILNTEAFF
TRBJ2-3	17	few	TRBV11-2	TRBD2	TGTGCCAGCAGCTGGAAACAGTGGGCTAGCGGGCGAGATACGCAGTATTTT	CASSWKQWASGRDTQYF
TRBJ2-1	13	-	TRBV7-7	-	TGTGCCAGCAGCCCGGACAGATACAATGAGCAGTTCTTC	CASSPDRYNEQFF
TRBJ2-5	16	-	TRBV11-2	TRBD2	TGTGCCAGCAGCCTCCGCGCGGCGGGGGGGCTAGAGACCCAGTACTTC	CASSLRAAGGLETQYF
TRBJ1-4	12	few	TRBV18	-	TGTGCCAGCTCAGTCTCGGGGGAAAAACTGTTTTTT	CASSVSGEKLFF
TRBJ2-7	11	once	TRBV20-1	-	TGCAGTGCCGCACGCGACTACGAGCAGTACTTC	CSAARDYEQYF
TRBJ1-1	15	few	TRBV28	TRBD1	TGTGCCAGCACCCCCCCGGACAGGGAGAACACTGAAGCTTTCTTT	CASTPPDRENTEAFF
TRBJ2-7	13	few	TRBV9	-	TGTGCCAGCAGCGCTGGAAGGGAGGCCGAGCAGTACTTC	CASSAGREAEQYF
TRBJ2-7	18	few	TRBV11-2	TRBD2	TGTGCCAGCAGCGCGAGGACTAGCGGGGGGGTCCGCTCCTACGAGCAGTACTTC	CASSARTSGGVRSYEQYF
TRBJ2-7	11	-	TRBV18	-	TGTGCCAGCTCACCAGGGCACGAGCAGTACTTC	CASSPGHEQYF
TRBJ2-4	20	-	TRBV28	TRBD1	TGTGCCAGCAGTTCCCTAAATCTTCACCGGGACAGAAGGGCCAAAAACATTCAGTACTTC	CASSSLNLHRDRRAKNIQYF
TRBJ2-7	15	-	TRBV14	-	TGTGCCAGCAGCCGGGGGACACCAGCCTTCTACGAGCAGTACTTC	CASSRGTPAFYEQYF
TRBJ2-7	13	few	TRBV18	TRBD1	TGTGCCAGCTCACCCCCGGACAGGTACGAGCAGTACTTC	CASSPPDRYEQYF